Listed here are 10 T cell receptor beta chains from one sample, sequenced in a study of blood T cell repertoires in COVID-19. TCRdb's table, derived via immunoSEQ multiplex PCR, lists solely in-frame clones and lacks some. The sample shows about 20,000 clones, just over 90% of them seen only once. Specimen: peripheral blood. The source of these receptors is a woman aged 50 to 60 with active COVID-19.

The chain couples TRBV28 to TRBJ2-7; the D gene is possibly TRBD1 (6 bases). The CDR3 is 15 amino acids. In germline, CDR1 is MDHEN, CDR2 SYDVKM. V was clipped by 10 bases and J by 5 bases, with 24 bases between them. CDR3 nucleotides: TGTGCCACCTTATCGTTACAGGGAAAGTCCAACGAGCAGTACTTC. Amino acid sequence: CATLSLQGKSNEQYF.

This clone turned up a few times. The chain has TRBV4-1 and TRBJ2-1; tentative D call: TRBD2 (5 bases). Between the trimmed V and J ends, which lost 0 bases and 4 bases, there was a span of 19 bases. CDR1 is MGHRA, CDR2 YSYEKL, per germline. CDR3 length: 18 residues. In DNA, the CDR3 is TGCGCCAGCAGCCAAGATAGCCCGGACTCGGCGATTTACAATGAGCAGTTCTTC. Translated, it gives CASSQDSPDSAIYNEQFF.

This clone was recorded once. The chain joins TRBV7-3 to TRBJ2-5; 9 bases map to TRBD2. The CDR3 has 16 residues. V gave up 1 base and J gave up 1 base; unmatched junction bases: 4. The V gene's germline CDR1 is SGHTA and CDR2 FQGTGA. CDR3 bases: TGTGCCAGCAGCTTAAGCCCAGCGGGAGGCCAAGAGACCCAGTACTTC. Translating it yields CASSLSPAGGQETQYF.

The CDR3 DNA is TGTGCCAGCAGCTCCCTAGGGGGGGCCGGGGAGCTGTTTTTT. Its translation: CASSSLGGAGELFF. The chain has TRBV3-1 (or the pseudogene TRBV3-2) and TRBJ2-2, with a weak D call TRBD2 (7 bases). This CDR3 region has 14 residues. The germline CDR1 and CDR2 sequences are LGHDT and YNNKEL (reference sequence). V lost 5 bases to trimming and J lost 6 bases, with 13 bases between them.

This clone came up once. The rearrangement joins TRBV9 to TRBJ2-6; D gene ambiguous. V was shortened by 0 bases and J by 1 base, with 5 bases between the two germline ends. The CDR3 is 15 amino acids. Per germline, CDR1 SGDLS and CDR2 YYNGEE. This CDR3 reads CASSVVESGANVLTF. The CDR3 coding sequence is TGTGCCAGCAGCGTAGTAGAGTCTGGGGCCAACGTCCTGACTTTC.

The rearrangement joins TRBV15 to TRBJ2-7; perhaps TRBD1 as D (5 bases). The germline V gene has CDR1 LNHNV and CDR2 YYDKDF (reference sequence). Trimming stripped 5 bases from V and 4 bases from J, with 9 bases between. This CDR3 has 12 residues. The CDR3, as DNA: TGTGCCACCAGCGAAGGGGTATACGAGCAGTACTTC. This encodes CATSEGVYEQYF.

The genes are TRBV6-5 and TRBJ1-2; D might be TRBD1 (5 bases). V shed 6 bases and J shed 4 bases, with 6 bases lying between them. This CDR3 contains 11 residues. Germline CDR1 is MNHEY and CDR2 is SVGAGI. Written as DNA, the CDR3 is TGTGCCAGCAGCACAGGCTATGGCTACACCTTC. Protein sequence: CASSTGYGYTF.

The V call is TRBV7-9, the J call TRBJ1-5; TRBD1 matches 10 bases. The germline gives CDR1 SEHNR, CDR2 FQNEAQ (reference sequence). The CDR3 has 16 residues. V lost 5 bases to trimming and J lost 4 bases; unmatched junction nucleotides: 8. CDR3 DNA: TGTGCCAGCAGCCCTCTGGACAGGGGGGGTAATCAGCCCCAGCATTTT. It codes for CASSPLDRGGNQPQHF.

This chain uses TRBV24-1 with TRBJ2-1; weak D call: TRBD1 (7 bases). The CDR3 runs to 17 residues. Trimming shortened V by 2 bases and J by 3 bases, and 16 bases separated the two germline ends. Looked up from germline, CDR1 is KGHDR and CDR2 is SFDVKD. The CDR3 loop reads CATSDSPGGTVYNEQFF. The CDR3 region has the DNA TGTGCCACCAGTGATTCCCCAGGGGGGACAGTCTACAATGAGCAGTTCTTC.

This clone was detected only a few times. The rearrangement links TRBV2 to TRBJ2-7; TRBD2 agrees at 10 bases. CDR1 is SNHLY, CDR2 FYNNEI, per germline. This CDR3 contains 12 residues. V lost 11 bases to trimming and J lost 6 bases; unmatched junction nucleotides: 7. The CDR3 bases are TGTGCCTCTAGCGGGAGAGGACTCGAGCAGTACTTC. Translation gives CASSGRGLEQYF.